This TCR beta chain was captured in a study of T cell responses to AZD1222 COVID-19 vaccine. Profiled with immunoSEQ multiplex PCR; TCRdb holds only in-frame clones, not every one. The table includes 100,000 or so clones, 84% detected once. Findings and limits, study-wide: Clonal diversity was possibly underestimated, and white British individuals and females predominated among donors. Spike regions recognized by vaccine-associated CD4 TCRs spanned the protein, led by 160-218 and 743-854.

With regard to this clone: Antigen unknown.

CDR3 length: 14 residues. CDR1 is ENHRY and CDR2 is SYGVKD in the germline V gene. Trimming pared 4 bases from V and 1 base from J, leaving 10 bases between. The sample in question was peripheral blood, obtained on day 0 of AZD1222 vaccination. This rearrangement joins TRBV10-3 to TRBJ1-2, with TRBD1 as a possible D gene (6 bases). The receptor comes from an adult in good health. The CDR3 nucleotides are TGTGCCATCAGTGCTCCAGGGGATAACTATGGCTACACCTTC. As protein: CAISAPGDNYGYTF.